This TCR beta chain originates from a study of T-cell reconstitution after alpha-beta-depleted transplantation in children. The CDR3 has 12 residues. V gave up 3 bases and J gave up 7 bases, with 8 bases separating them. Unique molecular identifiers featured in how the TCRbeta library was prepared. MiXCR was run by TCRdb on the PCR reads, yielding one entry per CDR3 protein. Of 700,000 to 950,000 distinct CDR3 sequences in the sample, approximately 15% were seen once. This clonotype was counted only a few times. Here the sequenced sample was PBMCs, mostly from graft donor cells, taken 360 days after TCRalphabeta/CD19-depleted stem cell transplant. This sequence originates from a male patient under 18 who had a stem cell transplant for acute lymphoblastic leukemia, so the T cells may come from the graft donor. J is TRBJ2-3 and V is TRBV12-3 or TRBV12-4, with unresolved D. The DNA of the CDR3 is TGTGCCAGCAGTTTTGATAGAAATACGCAGTATTTT. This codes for CASSFDRNTQYF.